A selection of T cell receptor beta chains follows, all from one sample in a study of T cells expressing NK-cell markers. Following a re-call of the 5' RACE reads, TCRdb has one entry per CDR3 protein and lacks DNA. This listing includes a few hundred thousand distinct CDR3 sequences. Input material: blood T cells: a sorted CD56 or NKG2C T cell subset, CD4+ or CD8+ T cells, or bulk PBMC T cells (not recorded which). These TCRs come from a man aged 18 to 35 in good health. CDR3s include the opening cysteine and the closing phenylalanine or tryptophan.

CDR3: CAGRGNTDTQYF; V: TRBV12-3/TRBV12-4; J: TRBJ2-3
CDR3: CASSTNREGGYTF; V: TRBV7-9; J: TRBJ1-2
CDR3: CASSLEQLQPQHF; V: TRBV7-2; J: TRBJ1-5
CDR3: CATRPTGERETQYF; V: TRBV24-1; J: TRBJ2-5
CDR3: CASSQGGTALYNEQFF; V: TRBV3-1; J: TRBJ2-1
CDR3: CASHSTGKNTEAFF; V: TRBV5-1; J: TRBJ1-1
CDR3: CASSLLGGELFF; V: TRBV12-3/TRBV12-4; J: TRBJ2-2
CDR3: CASSLRGGSSDTQYF; V: TRBV7-2; J: TRBJ2-3
CDR3: CATSRDRGGTQHF; V: TRBV15; J: TRBJ1-5
CDR3: CASNPWGGAYEQYF; V: TRBV6-1; J: TRBJ2-7
CDR3: CASRARTGEETQYF; V: TRBV2; J: TRBJ2-5
CDR3: CSAVGQGAAKNIQYF; V: TRBV20-1; J: TRBJ2-4
CDR3: CASSLGPPSNEQFF; V: TRBV5-1; J: TRBJ2-1
CDR3: CASSLGGGGGSYNEQFF; V: TRBV12-3/TRBV12-4; J: TRBJ2-1
CDR3: CSAVRLGTSQETQYF; V: TRBV20-1; J: TRBJ2-5
CDR3: CAWSGRTENTEAFF; V: TRBV30; J: TRBJ1-1
CDR3: CASSLDTSFYEQYF; V: TRBV7-2; J: TRBJ2-7
CDR3: CSARDPAGTSGGYNEQFF; V: TRBV20-1; J: TRBJ2-1
CDR3: CASSFRLAGGPGNEQFF; V: TRBV5-1; J: TRBJ2-1
CDR3: CASSPSRVALAKNIQYF; V: TRBV19; J: TRBJ2-4
CDR3: CASTYSLSGSMGEQFF; V: TRBV5-1; J: TRBJ2-1
CDR3: CASSQDGREADTQYF; V: TRBV4-3; J: TRBJ2-3
CDR3: CASSSQTGSSGANVLTF; V: TRBV7-9; J: TRBJ2-6
CDR3: CASRIGASGILTYEQYF; V: TRBV7-8; J: TRBJ2-7
CDR3: CASSLERAGAPEQFF; V: TRBV11-2; J: TRBJ2-1
CDR3: CASSQQDGFNQPQHF; V: TRBV4-2; J: TRBJ1-5
CDR3: CATSRGNNVNTGELFF; V: TRBV15; J: TRBJ2-2
CDR3: CSVAGLGSTDTQYF; V: TRBV29-1; J: TRBJ2-3
CDR3: CASSLDYEAVGTDTQYF; V: TRBV4-3; J: TRBJ2-3
CDR3: CASSQPWAYEQYF; V: TRBV4-1; J: TRBJ2-7
CDR3: CASSPKRVGLALETQYF; V: TRBV11-2; J: TRBJ2-5
CDR3: CASSGGLAGRGISYNEQFF; V: TRBV25-1; J: TRBJ2-1
CDR3: CASSRGRGGTYEQYF; V: TRBV3-1; J: TRBJ2-7
CDR3: CASSLISRTSGSNEQFF; V: TRBV5-1; J: TRBJ2-1
CDR3: CASSLNGGGSYNEQFF; V: TRBV7-3; J: TRBJ2-1
CDR3: CASSWDRGRGTEAFF; V: TRBV18; J: TRBJ1-1
CDR3: CASSPQIGNEQFF; V: TRBV12-3/TRBV12-4; J: TRBJ2-1
CDR3: CASSYSIAGGGNEQFF; V: TRBV6-5; J: TRBJ2-1
CDR3: CASSFVSWRLAGQETQYF; V: TRBV11-2; J: TRBJ2-5
CDR3: CASSYSELSSYNEQFF; V: TRBV6-5; J: TRBJ2-1
CDR3: CASSYNPGNGELFF; V: TRBV6-5; J: TRBJ2-2
CDR3: CASSLFSGTFDYNEQFF; V: TRBV7-3; J: TRBJ2-1
CDR3: CASSQDKGGRASDF; V: TRBV4-3; J: TRBJ2-7
CDR3: CASSFPAGQGFLYEQYF; V: TRBV11-2; J: TRBJ2-7
CDR3: CSTTGTSNSGGYTF; V: TRBV29-1; J: TRBJ1-2
CDR3: CASTEGLAGVSEQFF; V: TRBV2; J: TRBJ2-1
CDR3: CATRGGPNEQFF; V: TRBV15; J: TRBJ2-1
CDR3: CSARDLRTVPQETQYF; V: TRBV20-1; J: TRBJ2-5
CDR3: CASSYSGQGGYEQYF; V: TRBV6-5; J: TRBJ2-7
CDR3: CASSRSGLAGGPGEQFF; V: TRBV19; J: TRBJ2-1
CDR3: CASSRDRATGELFF; V: TRBV5-1; J: TRBJ2-2
CDR3: CASIPALSYEQYF; V: TRBV7-6; J: TRBJ2-7
CDR3: CSVPTGGLAGVSSYNEQFF; V: TRBV29-1; J: TRBJ2-1